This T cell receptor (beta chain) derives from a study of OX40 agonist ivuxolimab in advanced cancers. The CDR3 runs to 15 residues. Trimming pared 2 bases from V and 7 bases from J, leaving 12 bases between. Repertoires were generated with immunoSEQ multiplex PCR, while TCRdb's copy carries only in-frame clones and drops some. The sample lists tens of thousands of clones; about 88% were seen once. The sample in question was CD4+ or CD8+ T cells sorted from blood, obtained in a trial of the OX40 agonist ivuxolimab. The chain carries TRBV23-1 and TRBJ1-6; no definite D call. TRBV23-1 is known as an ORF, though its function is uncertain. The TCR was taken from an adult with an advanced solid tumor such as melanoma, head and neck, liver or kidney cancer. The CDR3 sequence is CASSQLRGENSPLHF. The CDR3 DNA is TGCGCCAGCAGTCAACTGCGGGGAGAGAATTCACCCCTCCACTTT.